This T cell receptor beta chain was identified during a study of T cells in Graves' hyperthyroidism and ophthalmopathy. V lost 1 base and J lost 2; bases outside the gene matches: 9. Germline values: CDR1 SGHVS, CDR2 FQNEAQ. The CDR3 covers 17 residues. The sample holds many counts of this clonotype. Amplified regions were TCR beta CDR3 sequences from RNA transcripts. TCR CDR3 regions were first amplified by RT-PCR with HTBI primers. TCRdb processed the multiplex PCR reads anew with MiXCR; each CDR3 protein has one entry. The table has about 380,000 distinct CDR3 sequences, about 18% seen once; the top ten hold around two fifths.

The chain joins TRBV7-8 to TRBJ2-3, with 7 bases lining up with TRBD2. The sample was blood. The TCR was taken from a man younger than 30 with Graves' ophthalmopathy. In DNA form, the CDR3 reads TGTGCCAGCAGCTTAGTACGGTTCGGGGGGTTCACAGATACGCAGTATTTT. It yields the protein CASSLVRFGGFTDTQYF.